Following are 10 T cell receptor beta chains from one sample sequenced in a study of CD8 T cells in ankylosing spondylitis. TCRdb called the 5' RACE reads again in MiXCR, with one record for every CDR3 protein. The sample gives some 13,000 distinct CDR3 sequences, under 3.5% of which show up once; roughly 9% is in the top ten. The sample comprised blood, either unsorted or a sorted T cell fraction (not recorded which). These TCRs come from a male donor with ankylosing spondylitis or in good health (not recorded which).

This clonotype came up many times. The chain has TRBV9 and TRBJ2-6; 7 bases agree with TRBD2. The CDR3 runs 19 residues. V lost 0 bases, J lost 2 bases, and 11 bases stayed unmatched. Germline CDR1 reads SGDLS; CDR2 reads YYNGEE. The CDR3 sequence is CASSVGQWGGGTGANVLTF. The CDR3 DNA follows: TGTGCCAGCAGCGTAGGTCAGTGGGGGGGAGGCACTGGGGCCAACGTCCTGACTTTC.

The table lists this clonotype with many counts. This chain connects TRBV9 to TRBJ1-2; 7 bases map to TRBD1. Looked up from germline, CDR1 is SGDLS and CDR2 is YYNGEE. The CDR3 has 14 residues. V lost 5 bases and J lost 4; bases outside the gene matches: 8. The CDR3 DNA reads as TGTGCCAGCAGGGCAACAGGGGCAGGCTATGGCTACACCTTC. This gives the protein CASRATGAGYGYTF.

In its sample, this clonotype was seen many times. J is TRBJ2-7 and V is TRBV9, with D perhaps TRBD1 (7 bases). The length of the CDR3 is 14 residues. V dropped 4 bases and J dropped 2 bases, with 13 bases sitting between them. From germline, CDR1 is SGDLS and CDR2 YYNGEE. The CDR3, as DNA: TGTGCCAGCAGCCCTGCGGGACAGCCCTACGAGCAGTACTTC. It is translated as CASSPAGQPYEQYF. Full variable domain (missing parts from reference TRBV9 and TRBJ2-7): DSGVTQTPKHLITATGQRVTLRCSPRSGDLSVYWYQQSLDQGLQFLIQYYNGEERAKGNILERFSAQQFPDLHSELNLSSLELGDSALYFCASSPAGQPYEQYFGPGTRLTVT.

This clonotype was detected ten times or more. J is TRBJ2-2 and V is TRBV9; 7 bases agree with TRBD2. With V trimmed by 2 bases and J by 1 base, 8 bases remained unmatched. The CDR3 length is 17 residues. Looked up from germline, CDR1 is SGDLS and CDR2 is YYNGEE. The chain's CDR3 is CASSVASWGGNTGELFF. CDR3 nucleotide sequence: TGTGCCAGCAGCGTGGCGTCGTGGGGGGGGAACACCGGGGAGCTGTTTTTT.

This clonotype is termed medium-sized. The chain has TRBV9 and TRBJ2-5; 7 bases match TRBD1. J was trimmed by 5 bases and V by 1 base; bases with no gene match: 8. Germline V gives CDR1 SGDLS, CDR2 YYNGEE. The CDR3 is 15 amino acids. DNA for the CDR3: TGTGCCAGCAGCGTAAACCGACAGGGCGCGGAGACCCAGTACTTC. Translation gives CASSVNRQGAETQYF.

This clonotype was observed at least ten times. V usage is TRBV9 and J usage is TRBJ2-7; perhaps TRBD1 as D (5 bases). CDR1 and CDR2 (germline): SGDLS, YYNGEE. The CDR3 is 17 amino acids. V shed 2 bases and J shed 0 bases, with 18 bases lying between them. The CDR3 loop is CASSVGQGRSPSYEQYF. The DNA for the CDR3 is TGTGCCAGCAGCGTGGGGCAGGGCAGGAGTCCCTCCTACGAGCAGTACTTC.

The sample holds many counts of this clonotype. This chain joins TRBV9 and TRBJ2-1; possibly TRBD1 for D (6 bases). V lost 2 bases and J lost 2, with 14 bases in between. Germline values: CDR1 SGDLS, CDR2 YYNGEE. CDR3 size: 16 residues. As DNA, the CDR3 is TGTGCCAGCAGCGTTGCAACAGGGCCTACCTACAATGAGCAGTTCTTC. Its translation: CASSVATGPTYNEQFF. The full variable domain, its missing parts supplied by reference TRBV9 and TRBJ2-1, is DSGVTQTPKHLITATGQRVTLRCSPRSGDLSVYWYQQSLDQGLQFLIQYYNGEERAKGNILERFSAQQFPDLHSELNLSSLELGDSALYFCASSVATGPTYNEQFFGPGTRLTVL.

This clonotype has a count of ten or more. The gene calls are TRBV9 and TRBJ2-2, with 11 bases fitting TRBD1. Germline V gene data show CDR1 as SGDLS and CDR2 as YYNGEE. The CDR3 sequence is 15 residues long. V dropped 0 bases and J dropped 9; count of bases not matched to a gene: 4. The CDR3 nucleotides are TGTGCCAGCAGCGTAGTAGGACAGGGGGCGCGGGAGCTGTTTTTT. It yields the protein CASSVVGQGARELFF.

This clonotype was recorded at least ten times. The rearrangement joins TRBV9 to TRBJ1-1; no definite D call. This CDR3 contains 14 residues. Germline V lookup: CDR1 SGDLS, CDR2 YYNGEE. Trimming left V 1 base short and J 0 bases short, with 7 bases between. The CDR3: CASSVSTVNTEAFF. In nucleotides, the CDR3 is TGTGCCAGCAGCGTAAGTACCGTGAACACTGAAGCTTTCTTT.

This clonotype was counted at least ten times. This chain connects TRBV9 to TRBJ2-3, with a possible D match to TRBD2 (6 bases). The CDR3 length is 16 residues. Germline V CDR1 and CDR2: SGDLS, YYNGEE. V was pared by 0 bases and J by 4 bases, with 15 bases between. The CDR3 nucleotides read TGTGCCAGCAGCGTAGATCGGGGGTTCAGCGCAGATACGCAGTATTTT. Its protein product is CASSVDRGFSADTQYF.